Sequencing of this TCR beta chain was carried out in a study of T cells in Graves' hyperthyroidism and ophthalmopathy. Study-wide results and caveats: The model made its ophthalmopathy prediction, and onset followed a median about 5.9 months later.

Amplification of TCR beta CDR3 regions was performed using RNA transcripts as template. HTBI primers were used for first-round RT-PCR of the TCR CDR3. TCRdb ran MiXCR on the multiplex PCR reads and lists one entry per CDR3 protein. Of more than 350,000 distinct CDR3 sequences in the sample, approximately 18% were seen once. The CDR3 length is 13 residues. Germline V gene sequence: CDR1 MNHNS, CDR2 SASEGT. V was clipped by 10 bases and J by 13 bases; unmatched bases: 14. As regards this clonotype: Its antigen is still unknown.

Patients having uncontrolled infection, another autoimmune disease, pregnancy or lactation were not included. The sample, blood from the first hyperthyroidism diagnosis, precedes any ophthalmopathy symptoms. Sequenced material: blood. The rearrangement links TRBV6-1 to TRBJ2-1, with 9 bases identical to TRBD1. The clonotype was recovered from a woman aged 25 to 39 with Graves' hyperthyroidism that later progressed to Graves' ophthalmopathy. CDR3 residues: CAIAPGQGTPQFF. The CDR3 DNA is TGTGCCATTGCCCCGGGACAGGGAACCCCACAGTTCTTC.